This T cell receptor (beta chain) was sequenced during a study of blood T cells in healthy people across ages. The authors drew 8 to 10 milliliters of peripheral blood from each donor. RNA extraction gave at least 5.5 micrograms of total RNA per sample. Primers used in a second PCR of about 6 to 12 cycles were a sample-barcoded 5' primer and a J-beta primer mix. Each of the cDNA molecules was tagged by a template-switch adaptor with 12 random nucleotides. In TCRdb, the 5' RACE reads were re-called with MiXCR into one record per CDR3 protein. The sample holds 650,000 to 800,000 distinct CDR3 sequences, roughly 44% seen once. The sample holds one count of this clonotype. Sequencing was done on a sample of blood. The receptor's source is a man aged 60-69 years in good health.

In DNA form, the CDR3 reads TGCAGCGTGCGACAGGGGGCTTACACTGAAGCTTTCTTT. Residues: CSVRQGAYTEAFF. V and J are TRBV29-1 and TRBJ1-1; 10 bases align to TRBD1. Per the germline V gene, CDR1 is SQVTM and CDR2 is ANQGSEA. This CDR3 contains 13 residues. Unmatched junction bases numbered 4, after V lost 6 bases and J lost 3 bases.